The rows below give T cell receptor beta chains drawn from one sample of a study of technical replicates of blood from several donors. Sequencing was performed with immunoSEQ multiplex PCR; in TCRdb, only in-frame clones are kept and a portion is missing. The table lists about 80,000 clones, 91% of them singletons. Sequenced material: T cells isolated from PBMCs. The receptors were sampled from a human donor in good health. CDR3s include the opening cysteine and the closing phenylalanine or tryptophan. Fields, in order: clone size, J gene, D gene, V gene, CDR3 DNA, CDR3 protein. D genes are given only for firm matches. Size is omitted from some rows. Given values are once, few, many or a class for expanded clones.

abundance: NA; j_gene: TRBJ1-5; d_gene: NA; v_gene: TRBV28; CDR3nt: TGTGCCAGCACCCACAGGGTTAGGCATCAGCCCCAGCATTTT; CDR3aa: CASTHRVRHQPQHF
abundance: NA; j_gene: TRBJ2-2; d_gene: TRBD2; v_gene: TRBV19; CDR3nt: TGTGCCAGTACCTCAATAGCGGGCAGGACCGGGGAGCTGTTTTTT; CDR3aa: CASTSIAGRTGELFF
abundance: NA; j_gene: TRBJ2-5; d_gene: TRBD2; v_gene: TRBV10-1; CDR3nt: TGCGCCAGCAGTTCAGGACTAGCGGGAAACCAAGAGACCCAGTACTTC; CDR3aa: CASSSGLAGNQETQYF
abundance: NA; j_gene: TRBJ2-7; d_gene: TRBD1; v_gene: TRBV19; CDR3nt: TGTGCCAGTAGTATAGAGGCAGGGGGTTCCTACGAGCAGTACTTC; CDR3aa: CASSIEAGGSYEQYF
abundance: NA; j_gene: TRBJ1-1; d_gene: NA; v_gene: TRBV12-5; CDR3nt: TGTGCTAGTGGCCGGACAGAACCCGGCAGGAGGGCTTTCTTT; CDR3aa: CASGRTEPGRRAFF
abundance: NA; j_gene: TRBJ2-6; d_gene: NA; v_gene: TRBV7-3; CDR3nt: TGTGCCAGCAGCGCCGGGCAGGGGACCGGGGCCAACGTCCTGACTTTC; CDR3aa: CASSAGQGTGANVLTF
abundance: NA; j_gene: TRBJ2-4; d_gene: TRBD2; v_gene: TRBV30; CDR3nt: TGTGCCTGGAGCCTAGCGGGGACTCAAAACATTCAGTACTTC; CDR3aa: CAWSLAGTQNIQYF
abundance: NA; j_gene: TRBJ1-1; d_gene: NA; v_gene: TRBV9; CDR3nt: TGTGCCAGCTCCGAGGGCCAGAACACTGAAGCTTTCTTT; CDR3aa: CASSEGQNTEAFF
abundance: NA; j_gene: TRBJ1-4; d_gene: TRBD1; v_gene: TRBV4-3; CDR3nt: TGCGCCAGCAGCCCGACAGGGGCCTCTAATGAAAAACTGTTTTTT; CDR3aa: CASSPTGASNEKLFF
abundance: NA; j_gene: TRBJ1-1; d_gene: TRBD1; v_gene: TRBV2; CDR3nt: TGTGCCAGCAGTGAACATAGGGGGCAAACTGAAGCTTTCTTT; CDR3aa: CASSEHRGQTEAFF
abundance: NA; j_gene: TRBJ2-7; d_gene: TRBD1; v_gene: TRBV18; CDR3nt: TGTGCCAGCTCAACCGGACAGGGGGGCTACGAGCAGTACTTC; CDR3aa: CASSTGQGGYEQYF
abundance: NA; j_gene: TRBJ2-7; d_gene: NA; v_gene: TRBV28; CDR3nt: TGTGCCAGCAGTTTAAGACCGACTACGGCTTACGAGCAGTACTTC; CDR3aa: CASSLRPTTAYEQYF
abundance: NA; j_gene: TRBJ2-3; d_gene: TRBD2; v_gene: TRBV19; CDR3nt: TGTGCCAGTAGTATAGCGGGAGGGTTTGCAGATACGCAGTATTTT; CDR3aa: CASSIAGGFADTQYF
abundance: few; j_gene: TRBJ1-1; d_gene: NA; v_gene: TRBV9; CDR3nt: TGTGCCAGCAGCGGATATCAGAAGAACACTGAAGCTTTCTTT; CDR3aa: CASSGYQKNTEAFF
abundance: NA; j_gene: TRBJ1-2; d_gene: NA; v_gene: TRBV6-5; CDR3nt: TGTGCCAGCAGTTACCAGCAGGGCGGCTACACCTTC; CDR3aa: CASSYQQGGYTF
abundance: NA; j_gene: TRBJ2-7; d_gene: NA; v_gene: TRBV30; CDR3nt: TGTGCCTGGAGTCACGACACCTCCTACGAGCAGTACTTC; CDR3aa: CAWSHDTSYEQYF
abundance: NA; j_gene: TRBJ1-2; d_gene: TRBD1; v_gene: TRBV6-5; CDR3nt: TGTGCCAGCAGATCCACCCGGGACAGCTATGGCTACACCTTC; CDR3aa: CASRSTRDSYGYTF
abundance: once; j_gene: TRBJ1-1; d_gene: NA; v_gene: TRBV19; CDR3nt: TGTGCCAGTATGGACAGAAAAGACAAAGCTTTCTTT; CDR3aa: CASMDRKDKAFF
abundance: NA; j_gene: TRBJ2-1; d_gene: TRBD2; v_gene: TRBV6-4; CDR3nt: TGTGCCAGCAGTGACTCGGGCGGGAGGGGGTACAATGAGCAGTTCTTC; CDR3aa: CASSDSGGRGYNEQFF
abundance: NA; j_gene: TRBJ2-4; d_gene: TRBD1; v_gene: TRBV30; CDR3nt: TGTGCCTGGAGTCCGGACAGGGCCAAAAACATTCAGTACTTC; CDR3aa: CAWSPDRAKNIQYF
abundance: NA; j_gene: TRBJ2-2; d_gene: NA; v_gene: TRBV30; CDR3nt: TGTGCCTGGAGTCCTAGCGCCGGGGAGCTGTTTTTT; CDR3aa: CAWSPSAGELFF
abundance: NA; j_gene: TRBJ2-5; d_gene: NA; v_gene: TRBV21-1; CDR3nt: TGTGCCAGCAGCATAAGGACAGGGAAGGAGGAGACCCAGTACTTC; CDR3aa: CASSIRTGKEETQYF
abundance: NA; j_gene: TRBJ2-1; d_gene: NA; v_gene: TRBV4-3; CDR3nt: TGCGCCAGCAGCCAGAAGGTCTCGGGGAGCTTTGAGCAGTTCTTC; CDR3aa: CASSQKVSGSFEQFF
abundance: NA; j_gene: TRBJ2-7; d_gene: TRBD2; v_gene: TRBV7-8; CDR3nt: TGTGCCAGCAGCCGACGACTAGCGGGAGGGCCGGGAACCTACGAGCAGTACTTC; CDR3aa: CASSRRLAGGPGTYEQYF
abundance: NA; j_gene: TRBJ2-3; d_gene: TRBD2; v_gene: TRBV6-7; CDR3nt: TGTGCCAGCAGTTATCCTCGACTAGCGGGGACCACAGATACGCAGTATTTT; CDR3aa: CASSYPRLAGTTDTQYF
abundance: NA; j_gene: TRBJ2-7; d_gene: NA; v_gene: TRBV11-3; CDR3nt: TGTGCCAGCAGCTTAGTCGGGGTGGCCTCCTACGAGCAGTACTTC; CDR3aa: CASSLVGVASYEQYF
abundance: NA; j_gene: TRBJ2-5; d_gene: TRBD1; v_gene: TRBV11-3; CDR3nt: TGTGCCAGCAGCACAAGACAGGGTGACGAGACCCAGTACTTC; CDR3aa: CASSTRQGDETQYF
abundance: NA; j_gene: TRBJ2-1; d_gene: NA; v_gene: TRBV5-1; CDR3nt: TGCGCCAGCAGCCTTCTGAATGAGCAGTTCTTC; CDR3aa: CASSLLNEQFF
abundance: NA; j_gene: TRBJ1-4; d_gene: NA; v_gene: TRBV5-1; CDR3nt: TGCGCCAGCAGCTTCGGGTCTTCAACTGGGACTAATGAAAAACTGTTTTTT; CDR3aa: CASSFGSSTGTNEKLFF
abundance: NA; j_gene: TRBJ1-1; d_gene: NA; v_gene: TRBV19; CDR3nt: TGTGCCAGTAGTATGACAGCGAACACTGAAGCTTTCTTT; CDR3aa: CASSMTANTEAFF
abundance: NA; j_gene: TRBJ2-3; d_gene: NA; v_gene: TRBV7-9; CDR3nt: TGTGCCAGCAGCTTAGTGCTAGACACAGATACGCAGTATTTT; CDR3aa: CASSLVLDTDTQYF
abundance: NA; j_gene: TRBJ1-4; d_gene: NA; v_gene: TRBV4-3; CDR3nt: TGCGCCAGCAGCCAAGATTCACAGGGATATGAAAAACTGTTTTTT; CDR3aa: CASSQDSQGYEKLFF
abundance: NA; j_gene: TRBJ2-5; d_gene: TRBD2; v_gene: TRBV25-1; CDR3nt: TGTGCCAGCAGTGAAAGGCTAGCGGGAGAAGAGACCCAGTACTTC; CDR3aa: CASSERLAGEETQYF
abundance: NA; j_gene: TRBJ2-1; d_gene: TRBD2; v_gene: TRBV5-1; CDR3nt: TGCGCCAGCAGAAGTTCCGGGACTAGCGGGAGAAGTGAGCAGTTCTTC; CDR3aa: CASRSSGTSGRSEQFF
abundance: NA; j_gene: TRBJ1-1; d_gene: NA; v_gene: TRBV9; CDR3nt: TGTGCCAGCAGCGGGACAGCAATGAACACTGAAGCTTTCTTT; CDR3aa: CASSGTAMNTEAFF
abundance: NA; j_gene: TRBJ1-2; d_gene: NA; v_gene: TRBV7-9; CDR3nt: TGTGCCAGCAGCTCGGAGACAGGAGGCTACACCTTC; CDR3aa: CASSSETGGYTF
abundance: NA; j_gene: TRBJ2-7; d_gene: TRBD2; v_gene: TRBV27; CDR3nt: TGTGCCAGCAGTCAGCTAGCGGGAGTTCTCCACGAGCAGTACTTC; CDR3aa: CASSQLAGVLHEQYF
abundance: NA; j_gene: TRBJ2-7; d_gene: NA; v_gene: TRBV7-8; CDR3nt: TGTGCCAGCAGCCAGGGCACTCTATTTGTCGAGCAGTACTTC; CDR3aa: CASSQGTLFVEQYF
abundance: NA; j_gene: TRBJ1-1; d_gene: NA; v_gene: TRBV10-1; CDR3nt: TGCGCCAGCAGTGAAGACTTTGCGAACACTGAAGCTTTCTTT; CDR3aa: CASSEDFANTEAFF
abundance: NA; j_gene: TRBJ2-7; d_gene: NA; v_gene: TRBV7-8; CDR3nt: TGTGCCAGCAGCTTAAGGAGGCCTAGCTCCTACGAGCAGTACTTC; CDR3aa: CASSLRRPSSYEQYF
abundance: NA; j_gene: TRBJ2-5; d_gene: NA; v_gene: TRBV5-5; CDR3nt: TGTGCCAGCAGCTTGGTCGTGAGGGAGCAAGAGACCCAGTACTTC; CDR3aa: CASSLVVREQETQYF